This T cell receptor (beta chain) was documented in a study of cytomegalovirus exposure and HLA in healthy donors. The PCR employed 60 Vbeta primers together with 13 Jbeta primers. In the original analysis: As a later analysis found, there were 80 million or so unique TCR beta chains, of which approximately 10 million were shared. Assay used: immunoSEQ multiplex PCR; TCRdb lists only in-frame clones, some missing. The V and J calls and clone size were taken over from that table, and D and trimming were inferred from the DNA. The data contain fewer than 250,000 clones, roughly 80% of them singletons. About this clone: Its antigen remains unknown.

The study's findings and limits: TCR beta V segments were, for the most part, productive about 87% or about 30% of the time in an earlier analysis. A later analysis revealed that TCR association rates differed between HLA loci, peaking at DRB1 and bottoming out at HLA-C.

There are 15 residues in the CDR3. Germline V gives CDR1 MNHNS, CDR2 SASEGT. The germline V and J ends were trimmed by 5 bases and 0 bases, with 10 bases remaining between them. This sequence was found in a middle-aged man in good health and CMV-seropositive. The chain joins TRBV6-1 to TRBJ1-4; D remains unclear. The material sequenced was PBMCs. CDR3: CASSLSQTTNEKLFF. The DNA for the CDR3 is TGTGCCAGCAGTCTTTCTCAGACAACTAATGAAAAACTGTTTTTT.